The clone carrying this TCR beta chain was counted only a few times. Its cognate antigen is unknown. As to time point: sample taken at primary tumor resection. Samples were obtained from about 75 donors, all untreated early-stage non-small cell lung cancer patients. From tumor, nontumor lung or frozen PBMC, whole RNA was taken unsorted for sequencing. The data originate from a study of spatial heterogeneity in lung cancer. Study summary: The study observed each unique TCR and UMI combination more than ten times on average in raw reads. Findings and limits, study-wide: One measure, the expanded intratumoral alpha and beta TCR count, tracked tumor mutation counts.

The presence of a unique molecular identifier marked each TCR cDNA molecule. TCRdb re-derived calls from the 5' RACE reads in MiXCR, one entry per CDR3 protein. The sample lists about 23,000 distinct CDR3 sequences; about 6.8% were seen once. This CDR3 spans 15 amino acids. CDR1 and CDR2 from the germline V gene are SGHTA and FQGNSA. The V gene lost 4 bases and the J gene lost 1 base, with 11 bases spanning the gap. This chain connects TRBV7-2 to TRBJ1-5, with D possibly being TRBD1 (5 bases). The material was lung tumor tissue, obtained at surgery. The TCR originated in a male donor with early-stage non-small cell lung cancer. The CDR3 here is CASSSRPGSNQPQHF. The CDR3 coding sequence is TGTGCCAGCAGCTCCCGACCAGGGAGCAATCAGCCCCAGCATTTT.